The source of this TCR beta chain is a study of shared clonotypes between healthy human individuals. Study overall: Donors were two women and a few men aged 18 to 49.

Per the original data handling: ImmunoSEQ output held junction-only sequences without quality scores, so filtering differed. The method was immunoSEQ multiplex PCR; TCRdb's version includes in-frame clones alone and lacks a portion of them. The V and J calls and clone size are taken from that table; D and trimming were inferred from the DNA. The sample records about 2.4 million clones, under 95% being singletons. The CDR3 has 16 amino acids. Germline V gives CDR1 MGHRA, CDR2 YSYEKL. The V and J ends lost 2 bases and 4 bases, in that order; junction bases with no gene match: 9. The TCR was taken from a man aged 18 to 30 in good health. Some clones in this sample may be carry-over from other donors' samples. Sample: naive CD4+ T cells from PBMCs. Documented subset: CD45RA+ positively selected. V usage is TRBV4-1 and J usage is TRBJ2-5; 8 bases line up with TRBD2. CDR3 in amino acids: CASSQPGKRERETQYF. DNA for the CDR3: TGCGCCAGCAGCCAACCGGGGAAGCGGGAGCGAGAGACCCAGTACTTC.